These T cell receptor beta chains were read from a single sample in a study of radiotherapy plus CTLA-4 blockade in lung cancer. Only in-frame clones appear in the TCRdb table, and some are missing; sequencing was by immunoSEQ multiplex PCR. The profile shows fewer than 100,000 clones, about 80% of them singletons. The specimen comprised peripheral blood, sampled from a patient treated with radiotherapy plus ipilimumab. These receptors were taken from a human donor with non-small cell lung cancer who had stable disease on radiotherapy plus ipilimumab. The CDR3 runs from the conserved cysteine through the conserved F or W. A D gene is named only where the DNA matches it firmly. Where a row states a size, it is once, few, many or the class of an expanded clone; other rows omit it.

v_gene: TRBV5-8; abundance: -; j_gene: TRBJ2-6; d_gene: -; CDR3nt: TGTGCCAGCAGCTTCCAGGAGGGAAGGGTCGAAGGGGCCAACGTCCTGACTTTC; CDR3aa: CASSFQEGRVEGANVLTF
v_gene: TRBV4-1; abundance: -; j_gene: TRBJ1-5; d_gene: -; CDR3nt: TGCGCCAGCAGCCCTATAGGTAGCAATCAGCCCCAGCATTTT; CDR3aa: CASSPIGSNQPQHF
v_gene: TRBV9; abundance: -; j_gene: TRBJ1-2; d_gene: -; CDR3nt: TGTGCCAGCAGCGTAGCCACCGAACCCTATGGCTACACCTTC; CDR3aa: CASSVATEPYGYTF
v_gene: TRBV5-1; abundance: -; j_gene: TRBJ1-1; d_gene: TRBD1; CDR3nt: TGCGCCAGCACTCGGACAGGAGGGGGTTCCACTGAAGCTTTCTTT; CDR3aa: CASTRTGGGSTEAFF
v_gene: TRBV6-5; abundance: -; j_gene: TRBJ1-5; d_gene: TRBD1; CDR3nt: TGTGCCACCAGAGGGGGCGCCGGGCAGCCCCAGCATTTT; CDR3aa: CATRGGAGQPQHF
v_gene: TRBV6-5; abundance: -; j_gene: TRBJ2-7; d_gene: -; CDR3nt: TGTGCCAGCATCAACGAGGGGTCTAACGAGCAGTACTTC; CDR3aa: CASINEGSNEQYF
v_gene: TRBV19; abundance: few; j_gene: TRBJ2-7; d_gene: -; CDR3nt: TGTGCCAGTAGTCGGGGCGGGATCTCCTACGAGCAGTACTTC; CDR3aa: CASSRGGISYEQYF
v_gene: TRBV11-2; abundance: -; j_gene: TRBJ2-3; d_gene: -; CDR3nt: TGTGCCAGCAGCTTAGGGTTTAGCGGATCTCGTTGGGATACGCAGTATTTT; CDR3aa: CASSLGFSGSRWDTQYF
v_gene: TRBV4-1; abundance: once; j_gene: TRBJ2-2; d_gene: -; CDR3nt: TGCGCCAGCAGCCAAGGTCCTTCTAAAACGAACACCGGGGAGCTGTTTTTT; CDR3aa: CASSQGPSKTNTGELFF
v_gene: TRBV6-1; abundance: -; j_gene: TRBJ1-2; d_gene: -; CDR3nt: TGTGCCAGCAGTGAATTTGGACTGCGGGGTTCTGGCTACACCTTC; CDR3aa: CASSEFGLRGSGYTF
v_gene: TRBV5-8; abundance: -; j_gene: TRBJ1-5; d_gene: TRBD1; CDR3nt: TGTGCCAGCAGCTTAGGCAGGGGGCACAATCAGCCCCAGCATTTT; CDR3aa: CASSLGRGHNQPQHF
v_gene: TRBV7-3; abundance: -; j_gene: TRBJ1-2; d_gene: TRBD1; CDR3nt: TGTGCCAGCAGCTTAAGCCAGGGGGGCGCCTATGGCTACACCTTC; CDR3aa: CASSLSQGGAYGYTF
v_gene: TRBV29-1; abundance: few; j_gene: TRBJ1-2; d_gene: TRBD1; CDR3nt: TGCAGCGTGGAATACTGGACAGGGGGCCACTATGGCTACACCTTC; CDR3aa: CSVEYWTGGHYGYTF
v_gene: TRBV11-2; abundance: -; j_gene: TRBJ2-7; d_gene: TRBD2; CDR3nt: TGTGCCAGCAGCTTAGCAGCGGGGGGTGGTTACGAGCAGTACTTC; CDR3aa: CASSLAAGGGYEQYF
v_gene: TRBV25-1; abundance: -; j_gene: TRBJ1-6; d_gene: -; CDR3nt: TGTGCCAGCAGTGAACACAGCTCCTATAATTCACCCCTCCACTTT; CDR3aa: CASSEHSSYNSPLHF
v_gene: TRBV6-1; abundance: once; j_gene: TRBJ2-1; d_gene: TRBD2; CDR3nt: TGTGCCAGCTCGGGACTAGCGGGAGTGGGTGAGCAGTTCTTC; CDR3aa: CASSGLAGVGEQFF
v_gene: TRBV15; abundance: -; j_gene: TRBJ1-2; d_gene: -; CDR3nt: TGTGCCACCAGCAGGGATACCCAAGCGGGTGGCTACACCTTC; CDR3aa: CATSRDTQAGGYTF
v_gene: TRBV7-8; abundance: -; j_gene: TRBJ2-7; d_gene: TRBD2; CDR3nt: TGTGCCAGCAGCTCCGGGACTAGCGTCCCCTACGAGCAGTACTTC; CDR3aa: CASSSGTSVPYEQYF
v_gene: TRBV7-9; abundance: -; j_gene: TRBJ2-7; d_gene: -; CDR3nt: TGTGCCAGCAGCTTAGTCGGGTACGAGCAGTACTTC; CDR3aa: CASSLVGYEQYF
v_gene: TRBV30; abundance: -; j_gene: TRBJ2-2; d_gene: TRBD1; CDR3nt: TGTGCCTGGCGCCAGACAGGGCTCGGGGAGCTGTTTTTT; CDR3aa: CAWRQTGLGELFF
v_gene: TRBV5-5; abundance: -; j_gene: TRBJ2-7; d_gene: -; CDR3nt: TGTGCCAGCAGCTTGACGCGGGTGAGTTACGAGCAGTACTTC; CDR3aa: CASSLTRVSYEQYF
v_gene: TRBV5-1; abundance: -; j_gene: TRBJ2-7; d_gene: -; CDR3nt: TGCGCCAGCAGCTCCAAGGGGAGCTCCTACGAGCAGTACTTC; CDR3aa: CASSSKGSSYEQYF
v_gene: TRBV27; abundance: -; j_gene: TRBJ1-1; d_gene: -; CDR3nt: TGTGCCAGCAGATACCAGGGTATGAACACTGAAGCTTTCTTT; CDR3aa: CASRYQGMNTEAFF
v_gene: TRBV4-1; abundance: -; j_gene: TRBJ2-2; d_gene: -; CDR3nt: TGCGCCAGCAGCCAAGATCGGAGGGGGGAGCTGTTTTTT; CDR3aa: CASSQDRRGELFF
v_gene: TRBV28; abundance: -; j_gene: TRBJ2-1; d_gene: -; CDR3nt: TGTGCCAGCAGCCTTGCGACGGAGCAGTTCTTC; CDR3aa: CASSLATEQFF
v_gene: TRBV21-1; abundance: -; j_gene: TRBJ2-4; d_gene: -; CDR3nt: TGTGCCAGCAGCACGCCCGTAGCCAAAAACATTCAGTACTTC; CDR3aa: CASSTPVAKNIQYF
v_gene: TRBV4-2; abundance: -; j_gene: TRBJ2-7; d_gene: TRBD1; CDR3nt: TGTGCCAGCAGCCAAGTGGGGCGGACAGGGAACTACGAGCAGTACTTC; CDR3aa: CASSQVGRTGNYEQYF
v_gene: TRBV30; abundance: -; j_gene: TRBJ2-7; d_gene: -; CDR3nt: TGTGCCTGCGGCTTCTACGAGCAGTACTTC; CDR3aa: CACGFYEQYF
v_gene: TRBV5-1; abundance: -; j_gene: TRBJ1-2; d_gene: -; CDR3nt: TGCGCCAGCAGCTTGGAAGTGAACTATGGCTACACCTTC; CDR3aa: CASSLEVNYGYTF
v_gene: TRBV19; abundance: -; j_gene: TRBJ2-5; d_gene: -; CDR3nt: TGTGCCAGTAGACCGGGGGCGTGGGAGACCCAGTACTTC; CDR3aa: CASRPGAWETQYF
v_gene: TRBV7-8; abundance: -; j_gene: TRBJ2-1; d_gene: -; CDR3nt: TGTGCCAGCAGCCCATTTTCGGCGGGAAGCGGCAATGAGCAGTTCTTC; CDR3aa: CASSPFSAGSGNEQFF
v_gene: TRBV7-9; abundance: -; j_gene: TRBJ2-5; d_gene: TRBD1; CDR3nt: TGTGCCAGCAGCTTGTTACAGGGGGCACTACAAGAGACCCAGTACTTC; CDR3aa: CASSLLQGALQETQYF
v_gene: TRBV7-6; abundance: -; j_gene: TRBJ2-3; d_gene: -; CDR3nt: TGTGCCAGCAGCTTAGCGCAGGCGGGGAGCACAGATACGCAGTATTTT; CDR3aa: CASSLAQAGSTDTQYF
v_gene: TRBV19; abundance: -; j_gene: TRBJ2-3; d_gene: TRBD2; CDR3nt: TGTGCCAGTAGTATTTATAGCGGGGTGACAACGGATACGCAGTATTTT; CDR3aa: CASSIYSGVTTDTQYF
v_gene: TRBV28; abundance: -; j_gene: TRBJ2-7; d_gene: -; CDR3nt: TGTGCCAGCAGTCTAACACGGCCAGACGAGCAGTACTTC; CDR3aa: CASSLTRPDEQYF
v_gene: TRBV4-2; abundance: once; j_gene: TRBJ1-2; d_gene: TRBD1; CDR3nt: TGTGCCAGCAGCCAAGCGTCAGGGGGGATCTATGGCTACACCTTC; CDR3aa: CASSQASGGIYGYTF
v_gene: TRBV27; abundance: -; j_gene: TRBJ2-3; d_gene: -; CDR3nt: TGTGCCAGCAGTTTAAGGACAATGGGGAATCCTAGCACAGATACGCAGTATTTT; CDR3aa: CASSLRTMGNPSTDTQYF
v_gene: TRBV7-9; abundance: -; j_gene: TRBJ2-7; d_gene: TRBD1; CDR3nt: TGTGCCAGCAGAAGTGGGACAGATCCCTACGAGCAGTACTTC; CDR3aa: CASRSGTDPYEQYF
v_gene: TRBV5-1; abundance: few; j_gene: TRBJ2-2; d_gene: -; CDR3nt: TGCGCCAGCAGCTTGAGTTTAGCGGTATTCCGGGAGCTGTTTTTT; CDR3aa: CASSLSLAVFRELFF
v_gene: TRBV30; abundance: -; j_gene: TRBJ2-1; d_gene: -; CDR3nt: TGTGCCTGGAATGACCAAGAAGGTTACAATGAGCAGTTCTTC; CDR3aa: CAWNDQEGYNEQFF
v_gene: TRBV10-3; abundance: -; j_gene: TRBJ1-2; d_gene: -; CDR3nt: TGTGCCATCAGTGAGGGAGGGCGCGGCTATGGCTACACCTTC; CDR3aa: CAISEGGRGYGYTF
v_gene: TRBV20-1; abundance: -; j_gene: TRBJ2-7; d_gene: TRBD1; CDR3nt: TGCAGTGCTGACAGGGGGCTGGAGCAGTACTTC; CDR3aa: CSADRGLEQYF
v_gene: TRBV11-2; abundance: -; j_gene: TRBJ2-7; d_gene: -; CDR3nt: TGTGCCAGCAGCTTCAGATCCTACGAGCAGTACTTC; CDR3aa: CASSFRSYEQYF
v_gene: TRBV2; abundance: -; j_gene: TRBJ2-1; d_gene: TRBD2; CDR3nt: TGTGCCAGCAGGGACGGGACTAGCGGACTCTACAATGAGCAGTTCTTC; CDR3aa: CASRDGTSGLYNEQFF
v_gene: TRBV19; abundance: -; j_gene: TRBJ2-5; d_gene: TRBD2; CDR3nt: TGTGCCAGTAAAGTAGGAGGGAGGGAACAAGAGACCCAGTACTTC; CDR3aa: CASKVGGREQETQYF
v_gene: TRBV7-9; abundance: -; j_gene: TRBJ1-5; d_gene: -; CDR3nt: TGTGCCAGCAGCTTAGAGGGCAGAGGAGGCAATCAGCCCCAGCATTTT; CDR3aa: CASSLEGRGGNQPQHF
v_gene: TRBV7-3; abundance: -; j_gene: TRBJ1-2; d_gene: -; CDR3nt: TGTGCCAGCAGCCCTACACAGGGTCGGGGCTACACCTTC; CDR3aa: CASSPTQGRGYTF
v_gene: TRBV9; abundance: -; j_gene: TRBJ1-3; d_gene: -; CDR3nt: TGTGCCAGCAGCGTAGGCCCAGCCTCCTTCTCTGGAAACACCATATATTTT; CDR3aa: CASSVGPASFSGNTIYF
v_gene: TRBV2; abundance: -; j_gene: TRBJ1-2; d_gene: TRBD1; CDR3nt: TGTGCCAGCAGTGAAGCGCATGGGACAGGGTTCCGCTACACCTTC; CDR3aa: CASSEAHGTGFRYTF
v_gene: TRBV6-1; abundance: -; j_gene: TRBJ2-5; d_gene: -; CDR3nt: TGTGCCAGCAGTAGGGGGGCCCTGCAGGGGACCCAGTACTTC; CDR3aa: CASSRGALQGTQYF
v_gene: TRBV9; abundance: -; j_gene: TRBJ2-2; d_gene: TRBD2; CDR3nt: TGTGCCAGCAGTGGAGCGGGAACCGGGGAGCTGTTTTTT; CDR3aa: CASSGAGTGELFF
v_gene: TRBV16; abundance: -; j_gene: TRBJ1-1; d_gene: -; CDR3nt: TGTGCCAGCAGCCAACGGGGGGCATTGAACACTGAAGCTTTCTTT; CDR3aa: CASSQRGALNTEAFF
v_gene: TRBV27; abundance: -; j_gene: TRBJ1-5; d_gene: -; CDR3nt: TGTGCCGGCGGGGACCCTGAGCCCCAGCATTTT; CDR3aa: CAGGDPEPQHF